This TCR beta chain was found in a study of blood T cell repertoires in COVID-19. Germline trimming cut 8 bases from V and 3 bases from J; bases unmatched to any gene: 5. The CDR3 has 13 amino acids. Germline loops: CDR1 MNHEY, CDR2 SVGAGI. The protocol was immunoSEQ multiplex PCR, while the TCRdb copy is restricted to in-frame clones and leaves out a portion. The sample has some 150,000 clones, around 80% seen once. The TCR comes from a woman in her forties or fifties with acute or convalescent COVID-19. This chain links TRBV6-5 with TRBJ1-2; TRBD1 agrees at 8 bases. The sample was peripheral blood. This chain's CDR3 is CASGQGPHYGYTF. The CDR3 coding sequence is TGTGCCAGCGGACAGGGACCCCACTATGGCTACACCTTC.